The rows below give T cell receptor beta chains drawn from one sample of a study of shared clonotypes between healthy human individuals. Produced via immunoSEQ multiplex PCR; TCRdb's table is partial and in-frame only. The table records hundreds of thousands of clones, 80% to 95% of them present only once. The sample taken for sequencing was naive CD8+ T cells sorted from blood. These receptor sequences come from a man aged 25 to 40 in good health. Each CDR3 is given with its conserved first and last residue. Each record gives: clone size, J gene, V gene, D gene, CDR3 protein, CDR3 DNA. D genes are given only for firm matches. The size of a clone is reported for some rows only, either as once, few or many, or as a class for expanded clones.

clone size: -; J gene: TRBJ2-1; V gene: TRBV7-3; D gene: TRBD2; CDR3 protein: CASSPGLAGGLEQFF; CDR3 DNA: TGTGCCAGCAGCCCTGGACTAGCGGGAGGGCTTGAGCAGTTCTTC
clone size: -; J gene: TRBJ1-2; V gene: TRBV18; D gene: TRBD1; CDR3 protein: CASSLDRAYGYTF; CDR3 DNA: TGTGCCAGCTCCCTCGACAGGGCATATGGCTACACCTTC
clone size: -; J gene: TRBJ2-1; V gene: TRBV7-3; D gene: TRBD1; CDR3 protein: CASSPSDRAYNEQFF; CDR3 DNA: TGTGCCAGCAGCCCCTCGGACAGGGCCTACAATGAGCAGTTCTTC
clone size: once; J gene: TRBJ2-7; V gene: TRBV29-1; D gene: -; CDR3 protein: CSVEGGDHSYEQYF; CDR3 DNA: TGCAGCGTTGAAGGAGGGGACCATTCCTACGAGCAGTACTTC
clone size: few; J gene: TRBJ2-7; V gene: TRBV28; D gene: -; CDR3 protein: CASSGTDYEQYF; CDR3 DNA: TGTGCCAGTTCCGGGACTGACTACGAGCAGTACTTC
clone size: -; J gene: TRBJ2-3; V gene: TRBV19; D gene: TRBD2; CDR3 protein: CASTPASGIPDTQYF; CDR3 DNA: TGTGCCAGTACTCCAGCTAGCGGGATCCCAGATACGCAGTATTTT
clone size: -; J gene: TRBJ2-7; V gene: TRBV6-1; D gene: TRBD2; CDR3 protein: CASSAFLLAENTGQYF; CDR3 DNA: TGTGCCAGCAGTGCTTTTCTGCTAGCGGAAAACACGGGGCAGTACTTC
clone size: -; J gene: TRBJ2-7; V gene: TRBV2; D gene: -; CDR3 protein: CASRGAVYEQYF; CDR3 DNA: TGTGCCAGCAGGGGGGCAGTATACGAGCAGTACTTC
clone size: once; J gene: TRBJ2-3; V gene: TRBV19; D gene: -; CDR3 protein: CASSIVGQEATTDTQYF; CDR3 DNA: TGTGCCAGTAGTATAGTCGGGCAGGAGGCTACCACCGATACGCAGTATTTT
clone size: once; J gene: TRBJ2-1; V gene: TRBV10-3; D gene: -; CDR3 protein: CATQRDNNEQFF; CDR3 DNA: TGTGCCACCCAGAGGGATAACAATGAGCAGTTCTTC
clone size: -; J gene: TRBJ2-3; V gene: TRBV19; D gene: -; CDR3 protein: CASSLRGLGTDTQYF; CDR3 DNA: TGTGCCAGTAGTTTAAGGGGGTTGGGGACAGATACGCAGTATTTT
clone size: -; J gene: TRBJ2-2; V gene: TRBV15; D gene: -; CDR3 protein: CATTVGGGAGELFF; CDR3 DNA: TGTGCCACCACCGTCGGTGGGGGAGCCGGGGAGCTGTTTTTT
clone size: -; J gene: TRBJ2-1; V gene: TRBV4-1; D gene: -; CDR3 protein: CASSQILGDEQFF; CDR3 DNA: TGCGCCAGCAGCCAGATACTAGGCGATGAGCAGTTCTTC
clone size: -; J gene: TRBJ2-1; V gene: TRBV7-9; D gene: TRBD2; CDR3 protein: CASRPTLAGDNEQFF; CDR3 DNA: TGTGCCAGCAGGCCTACTCTAGCGGGAGACAATGAGCAGTTCTTC
clone size: -; J gene: TRBJ2-1; V gene: TRBV7-9; D gene: -; CDR3 protein: CASSPSGVNEQFF; CDR3 DNA: TGTGCCAGCAGCCCTTCAGGGGTCAATGAGCAGTTCTTC
clone size: -; J gene: TRBJ2-2; V gene: TRBV7-2; D gene: -; CDR3 protein: CASSLGLSGLITGELFF; CDR3 DNA: TGTGCCAGCAGCTTAGGTCTTTCTGGGTTGATCACCGGGGAGCTGTTTTTT
clone size: -; J gene: TRBJ2-3; V gene: TRBV6-5; D gene: -; CDR3 protein: CASRDHTDTQYF; CDR3 DNA: TGTGCCAGCAGGGACCACACAGATACGCAGTATTTT
clone size: -; J gene: TRBJ2-3; V gene: TRBV9; D gene: -; CDR3 protein: CASSARVLTDTQYF; CDR3 DNA: TGTGCCAGCAGCGCTCGAGTTCTCACAGATACGCAGTATTTT
clone size: -; J gene: TRBJ2-1; V gene: TRBV10-3; D gene: -; CDR3 protein: CAISEDLGVYNEQFF; CDR3 DNA: TGTGCCATCAGTGAGGACTTGGGGGTTTACAATGAGCAGTTCTTC
clone size: -; J gene: TRBJ2-5; V gene: TRBV28; D gene: -; CDR3 protein: CASSFPSGEPHQETQYF; CDR3 DNA: TGTGCCAGCAGTTTCCCCTCAGGGGAGCCCCACCAAGAGACCCAGTACTTC
clone size: -; J gene: TRBJ2-1; V gene: TRBV28; D gene: TRBD1; CDR3 protein: CASSNPDRVGQFF; CDR3 DNA: TGTGCCAGCAGTAATCCGGACAGGGTCGGGCAGTTCTTC
clone size: -; J gene: TRBJ2-2; V gene: TRBV9; D gene: -; CDR3 protein: CASSVDYHGELFF; CDR3 DNA: TGTGCCAGCAGCGTAGACTACCACGGGGAGCTGTTTTTT
clone size: -; J gene: TRBJ2-3; V gene: TRBV28; D gene: -; CDR3 protein: CASLATVGGASTDTQYF; CDR3 DNA: TGTGCCAGCCTCGCAACGGTCGGCGGAGCTAGCACAGATACGCAGTATTTT
clone size: -; J gene: TRBJ2-3; V gene: TRBV27; D gene: -; CDR3 protein: CASSLFSIPSTDTQYF; CDR3 DNA: TGTGCCAGCAGTTTATTTAGCATACCAAGCACAGATACGCAGTATTTT
clone size: -; J gene: TRBJ1-4; V gene: TRBV27; D gene: TRBD1; CDR3 protein: CASARQGYEKLFF; CDR3 DNA: TGTGCCAGCGCGCGACAGGGATATGAAAAACTGTTTTTT
clone size: -; J gene: TRBJ2-3; V gene: TRBV4-1; D gene: -; CDR3 protein: CASSPRTGRDTQYF; CDR3 DNA: TGCGCCAGCAGCCCTCGAACAGGTAGAGATACGCAGTATTTT
clone size: -; J gene: TRBJ2-7; V gene: TRBV7-6; D gene: TRBD2; CDR3 protein: CASSNPYGGSPYEQYF; CDR3 DNA: TGTGCCAGCAGCAACCCTTACGGGGGGTCACCCTACGAGCAGTACTTC
clone size: -; J gene: TRBJ2-7; V gene: TRBV9; D gene: TRBD1; CDR3 protein: CASSVALSGQGNEQYF; CDR3 DNA: TGTGCCAGCAGCGTAGCTTTGTCCGGACAGGGTAACGAGCAGTACTTC
clone size: -; J gene: TRBJ2-5; V gene: TRBV6-5; D gene: TRBD2; CDR3 protein: CASSSLAGGGETQYF; CDR3 DNA: TGTGCCAGCAGTTCGTTAGCGGGAGGTGGGGAGACCCAGTACTTC
clone size: -; J gene: TRBJ2-1; V gene: TRBV28; D gene: TRBD1; CDR3 protein: CASSFRTGRANEQFF; CDR3 DNA: TGTGCCAGCAGTTTCAGGACAGGGCGGGCCAATGAGCAGTTCTTC
clone size: -; J gene: TRBJ2-5; V gene: TRBV7-8; D gene: TRBD2; CDR3 protein: CASSPWLAAQETQYF; CDR3 DNA: TGTGCCAGCAGCCCATGGCTAGCGGCCCAAGAGACCCAGTACTTC
clone size: -; J gene: TRBJ1-1; V gene: TRBV7-8; D gene: -; CDR3 protein: CASSFSSRDRDPTEAFF; CDR3 DNA: TGTGCCAGCAGCTTCTCTTCGCGAGACCGGGACCCCACTGAAGCTTTCTTT
clone size: few; J gene: TRBJ1-2; V gene: TRBV10-2; D gene: -; CDR3 protein: CASSEAHPNYGYTF; CDR3 DNA: TGCGCCAGCAGTGAGGCACACCCAAACTATGGCTACACCTTC
clone size: -; J gene: TRBJ1-6; V gene: TRBV6-5; D gene: -; CDR3 protein: CASSYGQGHSPLHF; CDR3 DNA: TGTGCCAGCAGTTACGGTCAGGGTCATTCACCCCTCCACTTT
clone size: -; J gene: TRBJ1-2; V gene: TRBV30; D gene: -; CDR3 protein: CAWTDREIYGYTF; CDR3 DNA: TGTGCCTGGACGGACCGGGAGATTTATGGCTACACCTTC
clone size: -; J gene: TRBJ2-1; V gene: TRBV7-8; D gene: -; CDR3 protein: CASSLTAAWNEQFF; CDR3 DNA: TGTGCCAGCAGCTTAACAGCGGCTTGGAATGAGCAGTTCTTC
clone size: -; J gene: TRBJ2-7; V gene: TRBV4-1; D gene: TRBD1; CDR3 protein: CASSQRVTGDRNEQYF; CDR3 DNA: TGCGCCAGCAGCCAGAGAGTCACAGGGGATCGGAACGAGCAGTACTTC
clone size: -; J gene: TRBJ2-7; V gene: TRBV5-6; D gene: -; CDR3 protein: CASSLASETYEQYF; CDR3 DNA: TGTGCCAGCAGCTTGGCCAGCGAAACCTACGAGCAGTACTTC